This section outlines one T cell receptor beta chain sequence together with its context. As yet, its antigen is unknown. The data were obtained in a study of CD8+ T cells in alopecia areata. Across the whole study: Treated patients swallowed 5 to 10 mg of oral tofacitinib twice daily. Study-wide points: Clonality exceeded that of normal scalp in lesional scalp, most notably in alopecia totalis/universalis.

Alopecia areata patients gave lesional scalp punch biopsies and peripheral blood samples. In each case, RNA was isolated and then reverse transcribed into cDNA as the sequencing template. Assay used: immunoSEQ multiplex PCR; TCRdb lists only in-frame clones, some missing. The sample contains 110,000 to 150,000 clones, about 60% of which appear only once. CDR1 is MNHEY and CDR2 is SVGAGI in the germline V gene. The CDR3 is 13 amino acids. Trimming removed 7 bases from V and 5 bases from J, with 14 bases in between. The rearrangement joins TRBV6-5 to TRBJ1-2; D not resolved. The material sequenced was CD4+ T cells sorted from blood, taken at week 0. The source is a human donor with alopecia areata. The CDR3 here is CASTRLRGYGYTF. CDR3 nucleotide sequence: TGTGCCAGCACCCGATTGCGAGGGTATGGCTACACCTTC.